The present entry profiles one T cell receptor (beta chain) with its context. Its antigen remains unidentified. The entry originates in a study of T cells in localized non-small cell lung cancer. Regarding the study as a whole: Tumor showed lower T cell clonality than uninvolved adjacent lung, where it was highest. In adjacent lung, a median roughly 57 of the top 100 tumor clones were found.

The V gene lost 1 base and the J gene lost 8 bases, with 17 bases spanning the gap. The CDR3 sequence is 15 residues long. Germline CDR1 is SGHTA and CDR2 is FQGNSA. Sequencing used immunoSEQ multiplex PCR; TCRdb keeps in-frame clones, though not all of them. Here the sample spans 72,000 or so clones, roughly nine tenths being singletons. This receptor was identified in a male donor aged 60 or over with stage III squamous cell lung carcinoma. The V gene is TRBV7-2, the J gene TRBJ1-2, with a tentative D call TRBD1 (5 bases). Here the sequenced sample was peripheral blood, taken before any cancer treatment. This CDR3 reads CASSLGAGVKGGYTF. CDR3 nucleotides: TGTGCCAGCAGCTTAGGGGCGGGGGTTAAAGGCGGCTACACCTTC.